This entry concerns a single TCR beta chain. These data come from a study of blood T cell repertoires in COVID-19. Study information: Samples of COVID-19 (acute and convalescent) were obtained from the United States, Italy and Spain.

Resolution of symptoms, clearance, or two negative PCRs was present in recovered Cohort 3 donors. Original methodology: Amplification of reference gene primers provided the estimated nucleated cell counts. The protocol was immunoSEQ multiplex PCR, while the TCRdb copy is restricted to in-frame clones and leaves out a portion. That table gives V, J and clone size, and the DNA gave D and trimming. The sample lists under 300,000 clones, around 92% occurring once. Sequencing input: PBMCs or T cells enriched from blood (not recorded which). The sequence came from a woman aged 55-69 years who had recovered from COVID-19.

The CDR3, as DNA: TGTGCCAGCAGTAACGCAGAAGGTTGGTCGAGGGAGACCCAGTACTTC. As protein: CASSNAEGWSRETQYF. The chain is built from TRBV7-9 and TRBJ2-5, with no clear D. The CDR3 is made up of 16 amino acids. Trimming removed 6 bases from V and 5 bases from J, with 22 bases in between. Germline CDR1 SEHNR, CDR2 FQNEAQ (reference sequence).